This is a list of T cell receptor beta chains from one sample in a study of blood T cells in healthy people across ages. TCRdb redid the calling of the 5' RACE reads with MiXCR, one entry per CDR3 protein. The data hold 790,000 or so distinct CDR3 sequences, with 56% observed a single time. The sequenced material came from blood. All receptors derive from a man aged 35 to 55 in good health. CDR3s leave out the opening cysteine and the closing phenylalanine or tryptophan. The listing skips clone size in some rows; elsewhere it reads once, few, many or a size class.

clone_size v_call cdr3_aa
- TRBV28 ASSGDLDTQY
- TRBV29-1 SVSDSQRNQPQH
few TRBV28 ASSFVGGGRTYEQY
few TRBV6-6 ASSSPWAGGHEQY
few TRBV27 ASRRIGGVWTEAF
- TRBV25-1 ASSEFGTFSTDTQY
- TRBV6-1 ASGPGQPETQY
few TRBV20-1 SANRDRPFKSYEQY
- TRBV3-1 ASSPRQGEDSNQPQH
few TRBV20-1 SARDGDGSFVETQY
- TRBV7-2 ASSFNRARDTQY
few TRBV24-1 ATTPDRVYEQY
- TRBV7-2 ASSPERTGQGGYT
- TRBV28 ASSSRRSYTGLETQY
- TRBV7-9 ASSLAAIGNYGYT
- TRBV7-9 ASSSPDSVSDSPLH
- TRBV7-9 ASSLAAGLLNIQY
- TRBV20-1 SARPGQGHSPLH
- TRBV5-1 ASARGYQETQY
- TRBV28 ASSLFLDTQY
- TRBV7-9 ASSSSGSPGEQY
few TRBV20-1 SAPGLAGAGSSYNEQF
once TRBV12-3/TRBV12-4 ASTSSATAGNPYEQY
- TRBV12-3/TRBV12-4 ASTSLLGVQETQY
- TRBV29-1 SVSSENTGTQY
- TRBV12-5 ASGSDSFEQF
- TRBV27 ASSFRAAGPPYEQY
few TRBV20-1 SASVAGNTDTQY
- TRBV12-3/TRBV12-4 ASSLQGQARTRDVQY
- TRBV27 ASSNTGRQGKYYGYT
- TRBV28 ASSPHRAGEKLF
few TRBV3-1 ASSQGAQGAGQPQH
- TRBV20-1 SARSPTGSYGYT
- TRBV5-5 ASSSPEGNSPLH
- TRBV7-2 ASAPGTGYFNEQY
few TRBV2 ASSIGGVKPQH
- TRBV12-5 ASGLGSSSYNEQF
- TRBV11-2 ATAVNTDTQY
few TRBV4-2 ASSPGSRGTQY
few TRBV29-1 SVGEGETSYEQY
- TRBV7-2 ASSHGLSDTQY
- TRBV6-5 ASSFLDRRGTDTQY